This note documents a single TCR beta chain sequence. These data come from a study of shared clonotypes between healthy human individuals. TCRdb's table, derived via immunoSEQ multiplex PCR, lists solely in-frame clones and lacks some. The repertoire consists of about 2.4 million clones, with roughly 92% occurring once and the leading ten covering around 0.14%. The CDR3 is made up of 15 amino acids. CDR1 is MGHRA, CDR2 YSYEKL, per germline. J gave up 4 bases and V 4 bases, and 2 bases lay outside the gene matches. The sequenced sample was naive CD4+ T cells sorted from blood. As for subset: CD45RA+ positively selected. This receptor was obtained from a man in his late teens or twenties in good health. The genes are TRBV4-1 and TRBJ2-3; TRBD2 matches at 13 bases. CDR3 DNA: TGCGCCAGCAGCCGGACTAGCGGGAGCCCAGATACGCAGTATTTT. Protein: CASSRTSGSPDTQYF.